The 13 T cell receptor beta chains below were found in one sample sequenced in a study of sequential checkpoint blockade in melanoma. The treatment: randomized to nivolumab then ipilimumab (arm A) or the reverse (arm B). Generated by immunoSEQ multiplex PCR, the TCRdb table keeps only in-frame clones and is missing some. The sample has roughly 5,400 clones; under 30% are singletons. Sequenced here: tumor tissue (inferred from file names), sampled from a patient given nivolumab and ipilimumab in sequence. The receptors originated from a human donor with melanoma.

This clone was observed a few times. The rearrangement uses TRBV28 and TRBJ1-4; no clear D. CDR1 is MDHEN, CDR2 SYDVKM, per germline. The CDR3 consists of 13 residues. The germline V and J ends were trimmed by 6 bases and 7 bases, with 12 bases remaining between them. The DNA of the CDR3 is TGTGCCAGCAGGACCTCAGATCTTGAAAAACTGTTTTTT. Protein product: CASRTSDLEKLFF. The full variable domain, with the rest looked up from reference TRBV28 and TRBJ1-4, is DVKVTQSSRYLVKRTGEKVFLECVQDMDHENMFWYRQDPGLGLRLIYFSYDVKMKEKGDIPEGYSVSREKKERFSLILESASTNQTSMYLCASRTSDLEKLFFGSGTQLSVL.

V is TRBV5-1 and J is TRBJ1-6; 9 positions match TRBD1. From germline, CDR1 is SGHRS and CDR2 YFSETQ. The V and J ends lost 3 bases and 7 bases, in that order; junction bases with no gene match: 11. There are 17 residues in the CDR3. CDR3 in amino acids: CASSWGLGDRGNSPLHF. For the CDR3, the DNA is TGCGCCAGCAGCTGGGGTTTGGGTGACAGGGGGAATTCACCCCTCCACTTT.

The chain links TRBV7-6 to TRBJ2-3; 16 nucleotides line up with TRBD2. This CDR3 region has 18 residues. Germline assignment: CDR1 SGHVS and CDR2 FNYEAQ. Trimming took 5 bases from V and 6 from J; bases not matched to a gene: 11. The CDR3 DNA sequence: TGTGCCAGCAGCAGTCCCGGGACTAGCGGGGGGGCCCGTGATACGCAGTATTTT. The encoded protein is CASSSPGTSGGARDTQYF.

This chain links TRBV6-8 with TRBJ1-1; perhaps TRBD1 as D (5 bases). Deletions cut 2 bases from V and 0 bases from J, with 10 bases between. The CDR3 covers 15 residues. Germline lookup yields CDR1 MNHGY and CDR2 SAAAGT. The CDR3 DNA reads TGTGCCAGCAGTTACACGGGGCTGATGAACACTGAAGCTTTCTTT. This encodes CASSYTGLMNTEAFF.

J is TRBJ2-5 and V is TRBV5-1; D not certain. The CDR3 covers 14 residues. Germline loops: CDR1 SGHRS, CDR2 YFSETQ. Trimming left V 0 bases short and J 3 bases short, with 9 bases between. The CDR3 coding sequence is TGCGCCAGCAGCTTGGTTTCCGGCGAAGAGACCCAGTACTTC. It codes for CASSLVSGEETQYF.

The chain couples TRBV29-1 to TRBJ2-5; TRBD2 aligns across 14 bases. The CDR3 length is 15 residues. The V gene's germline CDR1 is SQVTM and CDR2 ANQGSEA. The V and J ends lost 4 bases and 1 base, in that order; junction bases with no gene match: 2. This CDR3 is CSVGTSGRSQETQYF. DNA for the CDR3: TGCAGCGTTGGGACTAGCGGGAGGAGCCAAGAGACCCAGTACTTC.

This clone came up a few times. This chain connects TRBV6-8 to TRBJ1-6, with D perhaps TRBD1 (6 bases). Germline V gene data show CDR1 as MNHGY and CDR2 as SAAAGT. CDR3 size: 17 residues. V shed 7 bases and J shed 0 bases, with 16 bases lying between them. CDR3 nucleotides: TGTGCCAGCACCGGGGTTCTAGGGGGCTCCTATAATTCACCCCTCCACTTT. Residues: CASTGVLGGSYNSPLHF.

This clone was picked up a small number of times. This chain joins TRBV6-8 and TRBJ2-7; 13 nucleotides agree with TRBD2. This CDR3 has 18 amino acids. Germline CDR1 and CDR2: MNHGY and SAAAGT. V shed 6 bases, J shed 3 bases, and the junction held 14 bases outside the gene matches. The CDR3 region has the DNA TGTGCCAGCAGCCGAACAACTAGCGGGAGGGTTGGGAACTACGAGCAGTACTTC. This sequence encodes CASSRTTSGRVGNYEQYF.

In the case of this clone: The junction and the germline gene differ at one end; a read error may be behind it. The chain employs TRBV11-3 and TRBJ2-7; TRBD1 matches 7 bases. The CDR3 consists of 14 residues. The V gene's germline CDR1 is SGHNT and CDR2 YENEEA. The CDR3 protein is CASSIDTGTDEQYF. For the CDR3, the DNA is TGTGCCAGCAGCATAGATACCGGGACAGACGAGCAGTACTTC.

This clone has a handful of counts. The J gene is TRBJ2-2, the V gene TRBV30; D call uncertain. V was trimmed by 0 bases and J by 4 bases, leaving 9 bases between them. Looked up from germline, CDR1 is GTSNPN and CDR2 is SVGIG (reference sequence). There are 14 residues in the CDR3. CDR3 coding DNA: TGTGCCTGGAGTGTGGGCACATCCACCGGGGAGCTGTTTTTT. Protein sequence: CAWSVGTSTGELFF.

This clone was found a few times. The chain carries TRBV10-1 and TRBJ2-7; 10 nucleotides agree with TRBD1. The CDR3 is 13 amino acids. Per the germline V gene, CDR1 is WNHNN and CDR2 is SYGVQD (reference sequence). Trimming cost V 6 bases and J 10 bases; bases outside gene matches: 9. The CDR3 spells CASSVPTGGPQYF. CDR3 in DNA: TGCGCCAGCAGCGTCCCGACAGGGGGCCCCCAGTACTTC.

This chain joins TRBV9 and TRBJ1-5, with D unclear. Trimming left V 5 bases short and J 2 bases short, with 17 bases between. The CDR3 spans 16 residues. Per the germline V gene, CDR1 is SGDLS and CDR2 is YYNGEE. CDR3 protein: CASSVGSGGGNQPQHF. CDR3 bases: TGTGCCAGCAGTGTGGGATCGGGCGGTGGCAATCAGCCCCAGCATTTT.

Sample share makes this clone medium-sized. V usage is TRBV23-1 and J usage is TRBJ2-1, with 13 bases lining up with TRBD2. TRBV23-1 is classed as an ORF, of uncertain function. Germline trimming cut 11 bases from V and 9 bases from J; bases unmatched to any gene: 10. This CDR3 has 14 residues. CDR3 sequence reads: CAGRWTSGSGEQFF. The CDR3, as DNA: TGCGCCGGCCGGTGGACTAGCGGGAGCGGTGAGCAGTTCTTC.